Listed here is a single TCR beta chain. The antigen remains undetermined. This record belongs to a study of CD8 T cells in Susac syndrome. At the level of the study: Patients with Susac syndrome were, at the time of blood collection, therapy-naive, maintained on corticosteroids, or maintained on intravenous immunoglobulin alone.

Germline V gene sequence: CDR1 MNHEY, CDR2 SVGAGI. This CDR3 contains 17 residues. With 2 bases clipped from V and 5 bases from J, the junction kept 14 bases outside the gene matches. In blood CD8+ and CD4+ T cells, TCR beta underwent sequencing. Negative isolation yielded CD4+ and CD8+ T cells, and FACS enriched TEMRA cells. Notes on the study in general: Susac CD8+ clonal expansion peaked in TEMRA cells and active patients.

Random hexamers were used to reverse transcribe an amount of about 0.45 to 1 ug RNA. One entry per CDR3 protein results from TCRdb running MiXCR on the immunoSEQ multiplex PCR reads. The sample holds about 90,000 distinct CDR3 sequences, 96% seen once. The chain joins TRBV6-5 to TRBJ1-1; 7 bases agree with TRBD1. The sequenced sample consisted of CD8+ T cells from PBMCs. This TCR came from a human donor with Susac syndrome. CDR3 sequence: CASSYPRDSGAGTEAFF. CDR3 DNA sequence: TGTGCCAGCAGTTACCCACGGGACAGTGGGGCGGGTACTGAAGCTTTCTTT.